This T cell receptor beta chain was sequenced for a study of blood T cell repertoires in COVID-19. Across the study: Sources were T cells, B-cell-depleted T cells, or PBMCs; the material itself was cDNA or gDNA.

Clones were read by immunoSEQ multiplex PCR, and TCRdb kept only the in-frame ones, dropping some. The top ten hold under 0.75% of the sample, which has about 500,000 clones, roughly 90% seen once. V was clipped by 0 bases and J by 3 bases, with 10 bases between them. The CDR3 runs 15 residues. Germline V CDR1 and CDR2: SGDLS, YYNGEE. The sample taken for sequencing was PBMCs or T cells enriched from blood (not recorded which). The clonotype comes from a woman aged 18-30 years who had recovered from COVID-19. V and J are TRBV9 and TRBJ1-3, with no clear D. The CDR3 region has the DNA TGTGCCAGCAGCGTAGGCCCCCTGAGTGGAAACACCATATATTTT. This codes for CASSVGPLSGNTIYF.